This TCR beta chain was sequenced for a study of cytomegalovirus exposure and HLA in healthy donors. Overall study findings and caveats: On later analysis, the bulk of CMV-associated TCR beta chains appeared to be HLA-restricted.

Amplification used 60 Vbeta primers and 13 Jbeta primers. Sequenced by immunoSEQ multiplex PCR; TCRdb stores in-frame clones only, minus some. Among some 130,000 clones listed, over 60% were seen once. This clone was counted a single time. The antigen remains undetermined. CDR1 SGDLS and CDR2 YYNGEE come from the germline V gene. The CDR3 runs to 13 residues. Trimming pared 0 bases from V and 6 bases from J, leaving 8 bases between. The chain carries TRBV9 and TRBJ2-3, with a tentative D call TRBD2 (5 bases). This clonotype was obtained from a human donor in good health. Sequencing input: PBMCs. The CDR3 region has the DNA TGTGCCAGCAGCGTAGCTAGCTGGGATACGCAGTATTTT. Translation: CASSVASWDTQYF.